This passage covers 17 T cell receptor beta chains from one sample sequenced in a study of T cell changes during pregnancy in multiple sclerosis. Some clones are missing from TCRdb's copy, which holds only in-frame ones; the method was immunoSEQ multiplex PCR. The sample has 95,000 to 100,000 clones, about 90% seen once. Specimen: peripheral blood, collected in the second trimester of pregnancy. The receptors stem from a female donor with multiple sclerosis, enrolled in a pregnancy study.

This sequence joins TRBV27 and TRBJ2-1; D is unresolved. The CDR3 is made up of 12 amino acids. Looked up from germline, CDR1 is MNHEY and CDR2 is SMNVEV (reference sequence). Trimming removed 1 base at V and 5 bases at J, with 3 bases between. The CDR3 is CASSLFNNEQFF. CDR3 sequence (DNA): TGTGCCAGCAGTTTATTTAACAATGAGCAGTTCTTC.

The V gene is TRBV5-1, the J gene TRBJ2-5; maybe TRBD1 (5 bases). The V gene lost 1 base and the J gene lost 7 bases, with 14 bases spanning the gap. CDR3 length: 14 residues. Germline V gene lookup returns CDR1 SGHRS and CDR2 YFSETQ. The CDR3 DNA reads TGCGCCAGCAGCTTGAAAGTGACAGACCGGACCCAGTACTTC. It yields the protein CASSLKVTDRTQYF.

This chain connects TRBV6-1 to TRBJ2-2; D remains unclear. The CDR3 is made up of 14 amino acids. The ends were cut back, 2 bases at V and 4 bases at J, with 8 bases in the middle. CDR1 and CDR2 (germline): MNHNS, SASEGT. The CDR3 loop reads CASSEQVVTGELFF. CDR3 bases: TGTGCCAGCAGTGAACAAGTAGTCACCGGGGAGCTGTTTTTT.

The rearrangement links TRBV28 to TRBJ1-5; D is possibly TRBD1 (5 bases). The CDR3 consists of 14 residues. Trimming took 2 bases from V and 9 from J, leaving 14 bases between them. CDR1 is MDHEN, CDR2 SYDVKM, per germline. The CDR3 sequence: CASSLGQGSLPQHF. DNA of the CDR3: TGTGCCAGCAGTTTAGGTCAGGGAAGTCTGCCCCAGCATTTT.

V and J are TRBV28 and TRBJ2-7; a weak D match, TRBD2 (5 bases). This CDR3 comprises 14 residues. Trimming removed 3 bases at V and 3 bases at J, with 12 bases between. Germline assignment: CDR1 MDHEN and CDR2 SYDVKM. CDR3 in amino acids: CASSFLAPNYEQYF. The CDR3 nucleotides read TGTGCCAGCAGTTTCCTAGCTCCAAACTACGAGCAGTACTTC. The complete variable domain, with remaining parts taken from reference TRBV28 and TRBJ2-7, reads DVKVTQSSRYLVKRTGEKVFLECVQDMDHENMFWYRQDPGLGLRLIYFSYDVKMKEKGDIPEGYSVSREKKERFSLILESASTNQTSMYLCASSFLAPNYEQYFGPGTRLTVT.

The chain recombines TRBV19 with TRBJ2-1; 10 positions agree with TRBD1. The ends lost 7 bases at V and 7 bases at J; junction bases unmatched: 10. The CDR3 is 15 residues long. Germline CDR1 and CDR2: LNHDA and SQIVND (reference sequence). In DNA, the CDR3 is TGTGCCAGTAATCGGGGGACAGGGGTTGGGAATGAGCAGTTCTTC. Its translation is CASNRGTGVGNEQFF.

The CDR3 is CASSSGGASTEAFF. CDR3 sequence (DNA): TGTGCCAGTAGCTCGGGGGGGGCGAGCACTGAAGCTTTCTTT. The rearrangement links TRBV19 to TRBJ1-1, with a weak D call TRBD1 (6 bases). The V end was cut by 6 bases, the J end by 4 bases, with 15 bases between. Per the germline V gene, CDR1 is LNHDA and CDR2 is SQIVND (reference sequence). CDR3 length: 14 amino acids.

The sample holds one count of this clone. V and J are TRBV5-6 and TRBJ2-2; no definite D call. The CDR3 has 14 residues. From germline, CDR1 is SGHDT and CDR2 YYEEEE. The V end lost 0 bases, the J end lost 1 base, and 4 bases lay between the germline ends. The CDR3 DNA follows: TGTGCCAGCAGCTTGGAGCTGAACACCGGGGAGCTGTTTTTT. Translation: CASSLELNTGELFF.

This clone was observed a few times. The gene calls are TRBV20-1 and TRBJ2-1, with D perhaps matching TRBD1 (5 bases). Germline CDR1 and CDR2: DFQATT and SNEGSKA (reference sequence). V was clipped by 0 bases and J by 10 bases, with 7 bases between them. The CDR3 is 11 residues long. In DNA, the CDR3 is TGCAGTGCTAGAGAAAAGGGGGAGCAGTTCTTC. This codes for CSAREKGEQFF.

V is TRBV9 and J is TRBJ1-2, with TRBD1 matching 7 bases. The CDR3 has 14 residues. The germline V gene encodes CDR1 SGDLS and CDR2 YYNGEE. V was pared by 3 bases and J by 8 bases, with 10 bases of the junction left unmatched. The CDR3: CASSAELTGLGYTF. The CDR3 DNA is TGTGCCAGCAGCGCGGAGCTGACAGGGTTGGGCTACACCTTC.

The rearrangement joins TRBV5-1 to TRBJ2-1; 9 bases agree with TRBD1. The CDR3 has 15 residues. With 4 bases clipped from V and 9 bases from J, the junction kept 11 bases outside the gene matches. Germline V gives CDR1 SGHRS, CDR2 YFSETQ. CDR3 sequence (DNA): TGCGCCAGCAGCCTAAGGACAGGGGAAGTTCGTGAGCAGTTCTTC. Residues: CASSLRTGEVREQFF.

This rearrangement joins TRBV5-1 to TRBJ2-3; D perhaps matches TRBD2 (6 bases). The CDR3 spans 15 residues. Trimming removed 4 bases at V and 2 bases at J, with 14 bases between. Germline lookup yields CDR1 SGHRS and CDR2 YFSETQ. The CDR3 loop reads CASSPDRGITDTQYF. The CDR3 nucleotides are TGCGCCAGCAGCCCGGACCGGGGGATCACAGATACGCAGTATTTT.

In its sample, this clone was seen once. The chain is built from TRBV10-3 and TRBJ1-1, with 7 positions matching TRBD1. The V segment lost 2 bases and the J segment 2 bases; nucleotides outside the gene matches: 5. The CDR3 length is 15 residues. Germline-derived CDR1 and CDR2 are ENHRY and SYGVKD. The CDR3 nucleotides read TGTGCCATCAGTGAGGGGAACAGGGGAAACACTGAAGCTTTCTTT. Amino acids: CAISEGNRGNTEAFF.

This sequence joins TRBV5-4 and TRBJ2-2; D may be TRBD2 (6 bases). Trimming took 3 bases from V and 7 from J, leaving 16 bases between them. Per the germline V gene, CDR1 is SGHNT and CDR2 is YYREEE (reference sequence). The CDR3 runs 15 residues. The CDR3 DNA reads as TGTGCCAGCAGCTCCCGTGGTAAGCGGGTCGGGGAGCTGTTTTTT. It yields the protein CASSSRGKRVGELFF.

The chain carries TRBV29-1 and TRBJ2-7, with 7 bases fitting TRBD1. CDR3 length: 13 residues. Germline CDR1 and CDR2: SQVTM and ANQGSEA. Trimming removed 3 bases from V and 0 bases from J; junction bases left unmatched: 2. Written as DNA, the CDR3 is TGCAGCGTTGAGCCAGGGGGCTCCTACGAGCAGTACTTC. This gives the protein CSVEPGGSYEQYF.

The chain uses TRBV13 and TRBJ2-3; TRBD2 matches 13 bases. Per germline, CDR1 PRHDT and CDR2 FYEKMQ (reference sequence). The length of the CDR3 is 17 residues. Trimming removed 3 bases from V and 5 bases from J; junction bases left unmatched: 8. The CDR3 spells CASSLGLAGPRQDTQYF. For the CDR3, the DNA is TGTGCCAGCAGCTTGGGACTAGCGGGACCCCGCCAAGATACGCAGTATTTT.

This rearrangement joins TRBV27 to TRBJ1-2; D is unresolved. The CDR3 sequence is 14 residues long. Germline V lookup: CDR1 MNHEY, CDR2 SMNVEV (reference sequence). Trimming removed 9 bases from V and 3 bases from J, with 17 bases in between. The CDR3 loop reads CASSGRATDYGYTF. Here the CDR3 DNA reads TGTGCCAGTTCGGGGAGGGCCACTGACTATGGCTACACCTTC.